This T cell receptor beta chain stems from a study of shared clonotypes between healthy human individuals. Turning to the study itself: Those who served as donors were two women and a few men between the ages of 18 and 49.

Recent vaccinations or acute infections were absent in the healthy HIV-negative adult donors. V dropped 4 bases and J dropped 0 bases, with 9 bases sitting between them. The CDR3 is 15 residues long. CDR1 is SNHLY, CDR2 FYNNEI, per germline. The assay was carried out at the deep level. In replicate PCRs of unsorted PBMC, around 300 ng DNA, about 30,000 T cell genomes, was used. This table comes from immunoSEQ multiplex PCR, and its TCRdb copy is limited to in-frame clones, with some not included. The sample yields hundreds of thousands of clones, about 79% seen once. The source material was PBMCs. This sequence joins TRBV2 and TRBJ2-2; D gene ambiguous. The source of this sequence is a middle-aged woman in good health. Some clones in this sample may be carry-over from other donors' samples. The CDR3 nucleotides read TGTGCCAGCAGTGCCCTTGTATCGAACACCGGGGAGCTGTTTTTT. Its translation is CASSALVSNTGELFF.